Following are 18 T cell receptor beta chains from one sample sequenced in a study of beta chain features in type 1 diabetes. Sequencing targeted expressed TCRB transcripts, as all isolated RNA had been reverse transcribed. TCRdb keeps only in-frame clones here, not all; method: immunoSEQ multiplex PCR. This sample has 500,000 to 700,000 clones; 15% occur once, and the top ten carry about 0.087%. The source material was naive CD4+ T cells from blood. Receptors were obtained from a man in his late teens or twenties in good health.

This rearrangement joins TRBV29-1 to TRBJ2-2; D gene unclear. Per germline, CDR1 SQVTM and CDR2 ANQGSEA. The CDR3 totals 13 residues. The V end lost 5 bases, the J end lost 8 bases, and 15 bases lay between the germline ends. Here the CDR3 DNA reads TGCAGCGTTCGGTTTCGGGCTTCAGGGGAGCTGTTTTTT. Its translation is CSVRFRASGELFF.

The gene calls are TRBV4-3 and TRBJ2-5; maybe TRBD2 (5 bases). This CDR3 is 16 amino acids long. Trimming took 4 bases from V and 5 from J, leaving 20 bases between them. Germline V gives CDR1 LGHNA, CDR2 YSLEER. The CDR3 is CASSPVLSGRWETQYF. CDR3 in DNA: TGCGCCAGCAGCCCCGTTCTCTCGGGAAGGTGGGAGACCCAGTACTTC.

In its sample, this clone was seen a few times. J is TRBJ2-3 and V is TRBV13; 9 nucleotides agree with TRBD1. The CDR3 length is 17 residues. V shed 5 bases, J shed 6 bases, and the junction held 15 bases outside the gene matches. Per germline, CDR1 PRHDT and CDR2 FYEKMQ (reference sequence). The CDR3: CASSRPTDRGNTDTQYF. The CDR3 DNA reads as TGTGCCAGCAGCCGCCCCACCGACAGGGGGAATACTGATACGCAGTATTTT.

V is TRBV7-2 and J is TRBJ2-2; D is undetermined. Germline CDR1 is SGHTA and CDR2 is FQGNSA. V shed 3 bases and J shed 1 base, with 6 bases lying between them. This CDR3 has 14 residues. The CDR3 DNA reads as TGTGCCAGCAGCTTTACGAGGAACACCGGGGAGCTGTTTTTT. Its protein product is CASSFTRNTGELFF.

This clone occurred a few times. The gene calls are TRBV6-1 and TRBJ1-6; D not certain. The CDR3 covers 14 residues. V lost 4 bases, J lost 6 bases, and 10 bases lay in between. In germline, CDR1 is MNHNS, CDR2 SASEGT. The CDR3 loop is CASSGVAFNSPLHF. CDR3 DNA sequence: TGTGCCAGCAGTGGAGTCGCCTTTAATTCACCCCTCCACTTT.

This clone has a handful of counts. The chain couples TRBV6-1 to TRBJ2-7; D is unclear. The CDR3 consists of 15 residues. Germline CDR1 reads MNHNS; CDR2 reads SASEGT. V lost 6 bases, J lost 0 bases, and 15 bases lay in between. Written as DNA, the CDR3 is TGTGCCAGCAGCTCCGGACGGACGAGCTCCTACGAGCAGTACTTC. Its protein is CASSSGRTSSYEQYF.

The chain couples TRBV5-1 to TRBJ1-2; a possible D gene is TRBD1 (5 bases). This CDR3 has 13 residues. Germline lookup yields CDR1 SGHRS and CDR2 YFSETQ. V was trimmed by 6 bases and J by 2 bases, leaving 11 bases between them. The CDR3 DNA follows: TGCGCCAGCACCAATGAGGGGAACTATGGCTACACCTTC. It translates to CASTNEGNYGYTF. Variable domain in full (rest from reference TRBV5-1 and TRBJ1-2): KAGVTQTPRYLIKTRGQQVTLSCSPISGHRSVSWYQQTPGQGLQFLFEYFSETQRNKGNFPGRFSGRQFSNSRSEMNVSTLELGDSALYLCASTNEGNYGYTFGSGTRLTVV.

This clone occurred a few times. The CDR3 nucleotides read TGTGCCAGCAGAACGGGACGGCCTTTTGCTTTCTTT. It specifies CASRTGRPFAFF. The chain combines TRBV28 with TRBJ1-1; D is possibly TRBD1 (5 bases). Germline loops: CDR1 MDHEN, CDR2 SYDVKM. V lost 6 bases and J lost 11, with 16 bases in between. This CDR3 has 12 amino acids.

The V and J genes are TRBV2 and TRBJ1-3, with D uncertain. There are 13 residues in the CDR3. The ends were cut back, 6 bases at V and 0 bases at J, with 6 bases in the middle. The germline V gene has CDR1 SNHLY and CDR2 FYNNEI. The CDR3 bases are TGTGCCAGCAGGGAGAGCTCTGGAAACACCATATATTTT. This encodes CASRESSGNTIYF.

The V call is TRBV7-8, the J call TRBJ2-7; the D gene could be TRBD1 or TRBD2 (5 bases each). CDR1 SGHVS and CDR2 FQNEAQ come from the germline V gene. V lost 5 bases, J lost 2 bases, and 13 bases lay in between. This CDR3 region has 14 residues. The CDR3 DNA is TGTGCCAGCAGCGCCAGGGACCGAGCCTACGAGCAGTACTTC. It is translated as CASSARDRAYEQYF.

The chain joins TRBV9 to TRBJ1-6; D is possibly TRBD1 (5 bases). CDR3 size: 14 residues. Germline V gene data show CDR1 as SGDLS and CDR2 as YYNGEE. With 0 bases removed from V and 7 bases from J, the gap between germline ends came to 8 bases. Here the CDR3 reads CASSVAGKNSPLHF. In DNA form, the CDR3 reads TGTGCCAGCAGCGTAGCAGGGAAGAATTCACCCCTCCACTTT.

The gene calls are TRBV7-2 and TRBJ2-5, with 8 bases matching TRBD1. In germline, CDR1 is SGHTA, CDR2 FQGNSA. The CDR3 runs to 14 residues. V shed 5 bases and J 2 bases; nucleotides not matched to a gene: 4. The chain's CDR3 is CASSPRQGQETQYF. CDR3 DNA sequence: TGTGCCAGCAGCCCCCGACAGGGGCAAGAGACCCAGTACTTC.

This clone was detected ten times or more. The chain uses TRBV29-1 and TRBJ2-4; 7 bases align to TRBD1. The CDR3 runs to 11 residues. V dropped 7 bases and J dropped 6; count of bases not matched to a gene: 3. Germline lookup yields CDR1 SQVTM and CDR2 ANQGSEA. The CDR3 spells CSGHRGNIQYF. CDR3 nucleotide sequence: TGCAGCGGGCACAGGGGAAACATTCAGTACTTC.

This clone was counted a few times. The chain employs TRBV7-3 and TRBJ2-5; possibly TRBD1 for D (5 bases). The V end was cut by 1 base, the J end by 5 bases, with 5 bases between. The V gene's germline CDR1 is SGHTA and CDR2 FQGTGA. The CDR3 length is 12 residues. CDR3 amino acids: CASSLKGETQYF. DNA for the CDR3: TGTGCCAGCAGCTTAAAGGGGGAGACCCAGTACTTC.

This clone occurred a few times. CDR3 region: CASSRGTSNTDTQYF. In nucleotides, the CDR3 is TGTGCCAGCAGCCGGGGGACTAGCAACACAGATACGCAGTATTTT. V gene TRBV11-3 combines with J gene TRBJ2-3; TRBD2 agrees at 9 bases. The CDR3 consists of 15 residues. V shed 5 bases, J shed 2 bases, and the junction held 5 bases outside the gene matches. The germline V gene has CDR1 SGHNT and CDR2 YENEEA.

Comment on this clone: Other DNA sequences in the sample encode the same CDR3. The CDR3 loop reads CASSIARQETQYF. In DNA form, the CDR3 reads TGTGCCAGTAGTATTGCGCGACAAGAGACCCAGTACTTC. The chain employs TRBV19 and TRBJ2-5; D not resolved. The CDR3 loop spans 13 amino acids. V lost 3 bases, J lost 2 bases, and 7 bases lay in between. Germline CDR1 is LNHDA and CDR2 is SQIVND (reference sequence).

This chain links TRBV5-1 with TRBJ1-1; 10 bases match TRBD1. The germline V gene has CDR1 SGHRS and CDR2 YFSETQ. Unmatched junction bases numbered 7, after V lost 4 bases and J lost 1 base. This CDR3 comprises 16 residues. CDR3 bases: TGCGCCAGCAGCCAGGGACAGGGGTCAGGGAACACTGAAGCTTTCTTT. Protein: CASSQGQGSGNTEAFF.

The chain combines TRBV11-2 with TRBJ2-3, with D possibly called TRBD1 or TRBD2 (6 bases each). Germline CDR1 and CDR2: SGHAT and FQNNGV. V lost 4 bases to trimming and J lost 0 bases, with 14 bases between them. The CDR3 has 16 amino acids. In DNA form, the CDR3 reads TGTGCCAGCAGCTCCTTTAGGGGGGTGAGCACAGATACGCAGTATTTT. Its protein product is CASSSFRGVSTDTQYF.